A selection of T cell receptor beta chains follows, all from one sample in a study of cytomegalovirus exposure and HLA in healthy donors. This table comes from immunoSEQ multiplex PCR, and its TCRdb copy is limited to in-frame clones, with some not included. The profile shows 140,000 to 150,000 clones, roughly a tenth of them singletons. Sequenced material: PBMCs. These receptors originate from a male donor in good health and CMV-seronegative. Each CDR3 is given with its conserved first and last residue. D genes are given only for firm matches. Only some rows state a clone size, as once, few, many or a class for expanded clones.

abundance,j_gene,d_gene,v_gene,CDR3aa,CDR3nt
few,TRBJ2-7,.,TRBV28,CASSLSLGIYEQYF,TGTGCCAGCAGTTTATCCCTTGGCATCTACGAGCAGTACTTC
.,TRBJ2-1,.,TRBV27,CASSFAGSYNEQFF,TGTGCCAGCAGTTTTGCGGGCTCCTACAATGAGCAGTTCTTC
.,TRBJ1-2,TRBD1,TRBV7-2,CASSFRRPTGILNYGYTF,TGTGCCAGCAGCTTCCGGAGACCGACAGGGATCCTCAACTATGGCTACACCTTC
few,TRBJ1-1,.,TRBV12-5,CASGLAGGRFTEAFF,TGTGCTAGTGGTTTGGCCGGCGGGAGATTCACTGAAGCTTTCTTT
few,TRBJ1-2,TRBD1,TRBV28,CASSRTGTYGYTF,TGTGCCAGCAGCCGGACAGGAACCTATGGCTACACCTTC
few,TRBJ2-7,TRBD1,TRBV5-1,CASSWGRGQNYEQYF,TGCGCCAGCAGCTGGGGTAGGGGACAGAACTACGAGCAGTACTTC
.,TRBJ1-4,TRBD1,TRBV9,CASSAGQGNEKLFF,TGTGCCAGCAGCGCGGGACAGGGTAATGAAAAACTGTTTTTT
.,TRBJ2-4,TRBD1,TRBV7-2,CASSGLSGQGGIQYF,TGTGCCAGCAGCGGCCTTTCGGGACAGGGGGGCATTCAGTACTTC
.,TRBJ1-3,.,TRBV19,CASSTSGVPGNTIYF,TGTGCCAGTAGTACCTCGGGGGTACCGGGAAACACCATATATTTT
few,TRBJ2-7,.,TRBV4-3,CASSQDYPGRTYEQYF,TGCGCCAGCAGCCAAGATTATCCGGGGAGAACCTACGAGCAGTACTTC
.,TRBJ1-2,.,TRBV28,CASTTWKGNYGYTF,TGTGCCAGCACGACTTGGAAAGGAAACTATGGCTACACCTTC
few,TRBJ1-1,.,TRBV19,CASSMAPPNTEAFF,TGTGCCAGTAGTATGGCCCCCCCGAACACTGAAGCTTTCTTT
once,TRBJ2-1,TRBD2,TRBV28,CASSLRPSGFNEQFF,TGTGCCAGCAGTTTAAGGCCTAGCGGCTTCAATGAGCAGTTCTTC
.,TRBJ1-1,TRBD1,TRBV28,CASSSEQGGAFF,TGTGCCAGCAGTTCTGAACAGGGGGGGGCTTTCTTT
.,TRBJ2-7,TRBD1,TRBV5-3,CARRGGQEVYEQYF,TGTGCCAGAAGGGGGGGACAGGAGGTCTACGAGCAGTACTTC
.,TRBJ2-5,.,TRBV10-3,CAISESQGSAQYF,TGTGCCATCAGTGAGTCTCAGGGGTCGGCCCAGTACTTC
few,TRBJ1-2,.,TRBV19,CASNLATSPNYGYTF,TGTGCCAGTAATTTGGCAACCTCACCTAACTATGGCTACACCTTC
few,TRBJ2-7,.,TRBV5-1,CASSLEGRASEQYF,TGCGCCAGCAGCTTGGAGGGCAGGGCGAGCGAGCAGTACTTC
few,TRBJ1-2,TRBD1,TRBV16,CASSQSRTGRYGYTF,TGTGCCAGCAGCCAATCGAGGACAGGCCGGTATGGCTACACCTTC
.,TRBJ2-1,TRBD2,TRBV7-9,CASSFGTSENEQFF,TGTGCCAGCAGCTTCGGGACTAGCGAAAATGAGCAGTTCTTC
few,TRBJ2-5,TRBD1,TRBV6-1,CASSEPGQGTQYF,TGTGCCAGCAGTGAACCAGGACAGGGTACCCAGTACTTC
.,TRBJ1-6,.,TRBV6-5,CASSYLARGSPLHF,TGTGCCAGCAGTTACTTGGCAAGGGGTTCACCCCTCCACTTT
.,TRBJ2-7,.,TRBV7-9,CASSLGGADSLYEQYF,TGTGCCAGCAGCTTAGGGGGAGCGGACAGTCTCTACGAGCAGTACTTC
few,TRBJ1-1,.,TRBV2,CASQDSITEAFF,TGTGCCAGCCAGGACAGTATCACTGAAGCTTTCTTT
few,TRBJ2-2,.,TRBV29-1,CSVDRGLNTGELFF,TGCAGCGTTGATCGAGGGTTGAACACCGGGGAGCTGTTTTTT
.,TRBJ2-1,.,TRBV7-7,CASSSGGGHEQFF,TGTGCCAGCAGTTCCGGAGGAGGGCATGAGCAGTTCTTC
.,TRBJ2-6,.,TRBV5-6,CASTVGVSGANVLTF,TGTGCCAGCACCGTAGGGGTCTCTGGGGCCAACGTCCTGACTTTC
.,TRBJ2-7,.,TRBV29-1,CSGVPGDSYEQYF,TGCAGCGGTGTTCCAGGTGACTCCTACGAGCAGTACTTC
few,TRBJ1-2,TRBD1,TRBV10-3,CAISPTGVRYYGYTF,TGTGCCATCAGCCCTACAGGGGTACGGTACTATGGCTACACCTTC
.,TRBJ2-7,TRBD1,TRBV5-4,CASSLTGALLPYERYF,TGTGCCAGCAGCTTGACAGGGGCTCTACTACCCTACGAGCGGTACTTC
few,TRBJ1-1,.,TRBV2,CASSESGKGSEAFF,TGTGCCAGCAGTGAGAGTGGGAAGGGGTCTGAAGCTTTCTTT
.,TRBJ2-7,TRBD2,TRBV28,CASSPPGGGPLEQYF,TGTGCCAGCAGCCCCCCGGGGGGAGGGCCACTCGAGCAGTACTTC
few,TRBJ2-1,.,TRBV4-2,CASSQDSQGSYNEQFF,TGTGCCAGCAGCCAAGATTCTCAGGGCTCCTACAATGAGCAGTTCTTC
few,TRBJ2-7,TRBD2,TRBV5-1,CASSLAPISGTAYEQYF,TGCGCCAGCAGCTTGGCCCCGATTAGCGGGACTGCCTACGAGCAGTACTTC
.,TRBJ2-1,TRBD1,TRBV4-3,CASSPGDRGNNEQFF,TGCGCCAGCAGCCCCGGGGACAGGGGTAACAATGAGCAGTTCTTC
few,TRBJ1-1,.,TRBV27,CASSLYGGTNIEAFF,TGTGCCAGCAGTTTATACGGAGGAACGAACATTGAAGCTTTCTTT
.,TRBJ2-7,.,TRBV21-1,CASSKGPGSEEGEQYF,TGTGCCAGCAGCAAAGGTCCGGGGTCGGAAGAAGGCGAGCAGTACTTC
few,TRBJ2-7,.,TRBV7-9,CRTGGQANF,TGTAGGACGGGGGGACAGGCTAACTTC
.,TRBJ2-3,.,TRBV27,CASSLSPGLPPDTQYF,TGTGCCAGCAGTTTATCCCCGGGACTTCCTCCAGATACGCAGTATTTT
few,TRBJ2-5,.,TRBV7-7,CASSLDSLQETQYF,TGTGCTAGCAGCTTAGATAGCCTCCAAGAGACCCAGTACTTC
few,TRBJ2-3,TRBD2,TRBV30,CAYAGGRTDTQYF,TGTGCCTACGCGGGGGGTAGGACAGATACGCAGTATTTT
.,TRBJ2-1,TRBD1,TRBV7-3,CASSQGTGDYNEQFF,TGTGCCAGCAGCCAAGGGACAGGAGACTACAATGAGCAGTTCTTC
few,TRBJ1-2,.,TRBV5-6,CASSPYIVAGYTF,TGTGCCAGCAGCCCTTATATTGTAGCGGGCTACACCTTC
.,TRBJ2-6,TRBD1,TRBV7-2,CASSQRDRGSGANVLTF,TGTGCCAGCAGCCAAAGGGACAGGGGGTCTGGGGCCAACGTCCTGACTTTC
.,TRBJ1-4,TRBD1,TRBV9,CASGDRAEKLFF,TGTGCCAGCGGGGACAGGGCTGAAAAACTGTTTTTT
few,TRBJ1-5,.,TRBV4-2,CASSSMSRETNQPQHF,TGTGCCAGCAGCTCCATGTCCCGGGAAACCAATCAGCCCCAGCATTTT
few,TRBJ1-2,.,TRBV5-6,CASSPRIGGYTF,TGTGCCAGCAGCCCAAGGATCGGGGGCTACACCTTC
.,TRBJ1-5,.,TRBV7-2,CASSFWGRGGSEPQHF,TGTGCCAGCAGCTTCTGGGGTAGGGGGGGAAGTGAGCCCCAGCATTTT
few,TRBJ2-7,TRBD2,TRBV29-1,CSVEEVAGTTYEQYF,TGCAGCGTTGAAGAGGTCGCCGGGACTACCTACGAGCAGTACTTC
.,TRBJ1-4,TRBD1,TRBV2,CTSSRGPNEKLFF,TGTACCAGCTCGAGGGGGCCTAATGAAAAACTGTTTTTT
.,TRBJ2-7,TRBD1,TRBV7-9,CAGGTGPTYEQYF,TGTGCCGGGGGGACAGGGCCAACCTACGAGCAGTACTTC
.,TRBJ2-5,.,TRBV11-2,CASSLFGGAETQYF,TGTGCCAGCAGCTTATTTGGGGGCGCGGAGACCCAGTACTTC
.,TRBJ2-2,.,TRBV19,CASSIDLYIDTGELFF,TGTGCCAGTAGTATAGATCTTTATATCGACACCGGGGAGCTGTTTTTT
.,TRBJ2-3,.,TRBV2,CASSELGAGTDTQYF,TGTGCCAGCAGTGAATTGGGGGCAGGCACAGATACGCAGTATTTT
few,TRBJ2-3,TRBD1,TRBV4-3,CASSQGGTGGMATQYF,TGCGCCAGCAGCCAAGGAGGGACAGGGGGCATGGCTACGCAGTATTTT
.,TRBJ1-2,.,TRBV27,CASIPRWGTHYGYTF,TGTGCCAGCATACCCCGGTGGGGCACCCACTATGGCTACACCTTC
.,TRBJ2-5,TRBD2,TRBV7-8,CASSLDPSGGRKTQYF,TGTGCCAGCAGCTTAGATCCTAGCGGGGGACGTAAGACCCAGTACTTC